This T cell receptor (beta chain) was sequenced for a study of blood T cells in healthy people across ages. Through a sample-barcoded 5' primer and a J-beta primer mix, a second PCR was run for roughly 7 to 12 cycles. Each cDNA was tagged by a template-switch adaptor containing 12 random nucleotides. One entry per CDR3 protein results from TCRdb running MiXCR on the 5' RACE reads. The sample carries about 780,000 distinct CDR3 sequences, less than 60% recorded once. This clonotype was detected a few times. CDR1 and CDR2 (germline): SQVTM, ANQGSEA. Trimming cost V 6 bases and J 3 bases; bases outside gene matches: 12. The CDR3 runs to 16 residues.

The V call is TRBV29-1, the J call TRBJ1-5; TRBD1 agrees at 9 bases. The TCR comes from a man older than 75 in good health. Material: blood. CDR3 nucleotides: TGCAGCGTAAGCGCCGGGACAGGGAGGGACAATCAGCCCCAGCATTTT. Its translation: CSVSAGTGRDNQPQHF.